The following is a T cell receptor (beta chain) sequence with its context. The antigen remains unidentified. The data are from a study of siplizumab effects on memory and regulatory T cells. Sequenced by immunoSEQ multiplex PCR; TCRdb stores in-frame clones only, minus some. The sample lists 100,000 or so clones, roughly 91% occurring once. Study-wide results and caveats: There was no confirmation of the suppressive function of proliferating Tregs from siplizumab cultures. Solely a minor proportion of alloreactive clones could be assigned to unstimulated subsets. In controls, around 25% of mappable alloreactive CD4+ clones were Treg-derived on average, versus roughly 63% with siplizumab.

The sequence was collected from a human donor in good health. Sample: CD4+ T cells sorted from blood.

CDR3 sequence reads: CASSLNGGNTGELFF. CDR3 coding DNA: TGTGCCAGCAGCTTAAATGGGGGGAACACCGGGGAGCTGTTTTTT. The J gene is TRBJ2-2, the V gene TRBV7-3; D possibly matches TRBD1 or TRBD2 (5 bases each). The CDR3 spans 15 residues. Germline CDR1 reads SGHTA; CDR2 reads FQGTGA. The V end lost 1 base, the J end lost 1 base, and 7 bases lay between the germline ends.